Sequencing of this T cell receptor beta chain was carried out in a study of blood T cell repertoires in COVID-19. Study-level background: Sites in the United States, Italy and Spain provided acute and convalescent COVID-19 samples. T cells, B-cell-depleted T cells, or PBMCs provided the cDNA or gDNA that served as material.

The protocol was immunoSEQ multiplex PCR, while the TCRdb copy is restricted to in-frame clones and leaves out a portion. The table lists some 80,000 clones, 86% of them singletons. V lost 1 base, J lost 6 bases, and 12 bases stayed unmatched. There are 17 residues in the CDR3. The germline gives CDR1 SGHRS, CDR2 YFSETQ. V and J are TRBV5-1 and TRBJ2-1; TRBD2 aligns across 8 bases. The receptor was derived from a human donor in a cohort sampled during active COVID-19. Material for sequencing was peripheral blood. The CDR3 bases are TGCGCCAGCAGCTTGTTCGCGGGTAGCGGGGTCCCCAATGAGCAGTTCTTC. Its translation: CASSLFAGSGVPNEQFF.